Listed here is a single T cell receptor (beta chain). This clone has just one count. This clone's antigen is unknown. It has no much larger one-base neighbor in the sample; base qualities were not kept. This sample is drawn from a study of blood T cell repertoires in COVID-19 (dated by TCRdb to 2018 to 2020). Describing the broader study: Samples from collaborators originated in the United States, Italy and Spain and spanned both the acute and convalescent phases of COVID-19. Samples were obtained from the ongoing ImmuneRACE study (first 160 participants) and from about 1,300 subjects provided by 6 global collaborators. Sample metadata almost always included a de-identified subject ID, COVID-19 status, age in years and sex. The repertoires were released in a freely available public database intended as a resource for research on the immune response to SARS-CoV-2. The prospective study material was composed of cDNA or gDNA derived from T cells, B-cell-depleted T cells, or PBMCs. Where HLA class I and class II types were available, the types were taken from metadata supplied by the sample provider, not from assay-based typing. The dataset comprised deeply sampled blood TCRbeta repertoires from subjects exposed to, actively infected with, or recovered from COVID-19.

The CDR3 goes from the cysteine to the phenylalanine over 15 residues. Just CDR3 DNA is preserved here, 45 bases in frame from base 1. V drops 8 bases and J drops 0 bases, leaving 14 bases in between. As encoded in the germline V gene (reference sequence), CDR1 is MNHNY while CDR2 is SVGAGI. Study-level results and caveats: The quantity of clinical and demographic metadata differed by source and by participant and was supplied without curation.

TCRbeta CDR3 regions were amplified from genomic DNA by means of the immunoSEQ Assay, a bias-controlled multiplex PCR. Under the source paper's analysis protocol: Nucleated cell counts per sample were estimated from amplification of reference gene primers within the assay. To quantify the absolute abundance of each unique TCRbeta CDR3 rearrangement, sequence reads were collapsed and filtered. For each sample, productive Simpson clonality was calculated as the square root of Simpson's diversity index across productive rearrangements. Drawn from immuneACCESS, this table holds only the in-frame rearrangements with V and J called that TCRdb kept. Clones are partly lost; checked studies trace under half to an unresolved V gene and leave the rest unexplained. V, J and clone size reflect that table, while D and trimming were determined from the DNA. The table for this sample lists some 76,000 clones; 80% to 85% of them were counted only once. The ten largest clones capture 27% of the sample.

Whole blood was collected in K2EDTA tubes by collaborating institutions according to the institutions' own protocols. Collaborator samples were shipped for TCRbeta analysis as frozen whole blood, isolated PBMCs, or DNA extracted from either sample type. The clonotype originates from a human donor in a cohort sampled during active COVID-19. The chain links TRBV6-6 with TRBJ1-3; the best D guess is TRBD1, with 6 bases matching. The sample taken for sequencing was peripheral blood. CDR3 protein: CASLPTGSSGNTIYF. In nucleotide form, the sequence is TGTGCCAGCCTTCCGACAGGTTCCTCTGGAAACACCATATATTTT.